This T cell receptor (beta chain) was recovered during a study of immune characterization of retroperitoneal liposarcoma. This clonotype is medium-sized in the sample. TCRdb fed the PCR reads into MiXCR, producing one record per CDR3 protein. The table records approximately 11,000 distinct CDR3 sequences, approximately 50% of them present only once. This CDR3 contains 13 residues. Germline values: CDR1 MNHNS, CDR2 SASEGT. The specimen sequenced was tumor tissue. This TCR derives from a female donor with retroperitoneal liposarcoma. The V and J genes are TRBV6-1 and TRBJ2-1, with unresolved D. The J call may be incorrect, as the DNA end agrees better with TRBJ2-7. CDR3 in DNA: TGTGCCAGCAGTGAAAACTCTGGCTACGAGCAGTACTTC. This gives the protein CASSENSGYEQYF.